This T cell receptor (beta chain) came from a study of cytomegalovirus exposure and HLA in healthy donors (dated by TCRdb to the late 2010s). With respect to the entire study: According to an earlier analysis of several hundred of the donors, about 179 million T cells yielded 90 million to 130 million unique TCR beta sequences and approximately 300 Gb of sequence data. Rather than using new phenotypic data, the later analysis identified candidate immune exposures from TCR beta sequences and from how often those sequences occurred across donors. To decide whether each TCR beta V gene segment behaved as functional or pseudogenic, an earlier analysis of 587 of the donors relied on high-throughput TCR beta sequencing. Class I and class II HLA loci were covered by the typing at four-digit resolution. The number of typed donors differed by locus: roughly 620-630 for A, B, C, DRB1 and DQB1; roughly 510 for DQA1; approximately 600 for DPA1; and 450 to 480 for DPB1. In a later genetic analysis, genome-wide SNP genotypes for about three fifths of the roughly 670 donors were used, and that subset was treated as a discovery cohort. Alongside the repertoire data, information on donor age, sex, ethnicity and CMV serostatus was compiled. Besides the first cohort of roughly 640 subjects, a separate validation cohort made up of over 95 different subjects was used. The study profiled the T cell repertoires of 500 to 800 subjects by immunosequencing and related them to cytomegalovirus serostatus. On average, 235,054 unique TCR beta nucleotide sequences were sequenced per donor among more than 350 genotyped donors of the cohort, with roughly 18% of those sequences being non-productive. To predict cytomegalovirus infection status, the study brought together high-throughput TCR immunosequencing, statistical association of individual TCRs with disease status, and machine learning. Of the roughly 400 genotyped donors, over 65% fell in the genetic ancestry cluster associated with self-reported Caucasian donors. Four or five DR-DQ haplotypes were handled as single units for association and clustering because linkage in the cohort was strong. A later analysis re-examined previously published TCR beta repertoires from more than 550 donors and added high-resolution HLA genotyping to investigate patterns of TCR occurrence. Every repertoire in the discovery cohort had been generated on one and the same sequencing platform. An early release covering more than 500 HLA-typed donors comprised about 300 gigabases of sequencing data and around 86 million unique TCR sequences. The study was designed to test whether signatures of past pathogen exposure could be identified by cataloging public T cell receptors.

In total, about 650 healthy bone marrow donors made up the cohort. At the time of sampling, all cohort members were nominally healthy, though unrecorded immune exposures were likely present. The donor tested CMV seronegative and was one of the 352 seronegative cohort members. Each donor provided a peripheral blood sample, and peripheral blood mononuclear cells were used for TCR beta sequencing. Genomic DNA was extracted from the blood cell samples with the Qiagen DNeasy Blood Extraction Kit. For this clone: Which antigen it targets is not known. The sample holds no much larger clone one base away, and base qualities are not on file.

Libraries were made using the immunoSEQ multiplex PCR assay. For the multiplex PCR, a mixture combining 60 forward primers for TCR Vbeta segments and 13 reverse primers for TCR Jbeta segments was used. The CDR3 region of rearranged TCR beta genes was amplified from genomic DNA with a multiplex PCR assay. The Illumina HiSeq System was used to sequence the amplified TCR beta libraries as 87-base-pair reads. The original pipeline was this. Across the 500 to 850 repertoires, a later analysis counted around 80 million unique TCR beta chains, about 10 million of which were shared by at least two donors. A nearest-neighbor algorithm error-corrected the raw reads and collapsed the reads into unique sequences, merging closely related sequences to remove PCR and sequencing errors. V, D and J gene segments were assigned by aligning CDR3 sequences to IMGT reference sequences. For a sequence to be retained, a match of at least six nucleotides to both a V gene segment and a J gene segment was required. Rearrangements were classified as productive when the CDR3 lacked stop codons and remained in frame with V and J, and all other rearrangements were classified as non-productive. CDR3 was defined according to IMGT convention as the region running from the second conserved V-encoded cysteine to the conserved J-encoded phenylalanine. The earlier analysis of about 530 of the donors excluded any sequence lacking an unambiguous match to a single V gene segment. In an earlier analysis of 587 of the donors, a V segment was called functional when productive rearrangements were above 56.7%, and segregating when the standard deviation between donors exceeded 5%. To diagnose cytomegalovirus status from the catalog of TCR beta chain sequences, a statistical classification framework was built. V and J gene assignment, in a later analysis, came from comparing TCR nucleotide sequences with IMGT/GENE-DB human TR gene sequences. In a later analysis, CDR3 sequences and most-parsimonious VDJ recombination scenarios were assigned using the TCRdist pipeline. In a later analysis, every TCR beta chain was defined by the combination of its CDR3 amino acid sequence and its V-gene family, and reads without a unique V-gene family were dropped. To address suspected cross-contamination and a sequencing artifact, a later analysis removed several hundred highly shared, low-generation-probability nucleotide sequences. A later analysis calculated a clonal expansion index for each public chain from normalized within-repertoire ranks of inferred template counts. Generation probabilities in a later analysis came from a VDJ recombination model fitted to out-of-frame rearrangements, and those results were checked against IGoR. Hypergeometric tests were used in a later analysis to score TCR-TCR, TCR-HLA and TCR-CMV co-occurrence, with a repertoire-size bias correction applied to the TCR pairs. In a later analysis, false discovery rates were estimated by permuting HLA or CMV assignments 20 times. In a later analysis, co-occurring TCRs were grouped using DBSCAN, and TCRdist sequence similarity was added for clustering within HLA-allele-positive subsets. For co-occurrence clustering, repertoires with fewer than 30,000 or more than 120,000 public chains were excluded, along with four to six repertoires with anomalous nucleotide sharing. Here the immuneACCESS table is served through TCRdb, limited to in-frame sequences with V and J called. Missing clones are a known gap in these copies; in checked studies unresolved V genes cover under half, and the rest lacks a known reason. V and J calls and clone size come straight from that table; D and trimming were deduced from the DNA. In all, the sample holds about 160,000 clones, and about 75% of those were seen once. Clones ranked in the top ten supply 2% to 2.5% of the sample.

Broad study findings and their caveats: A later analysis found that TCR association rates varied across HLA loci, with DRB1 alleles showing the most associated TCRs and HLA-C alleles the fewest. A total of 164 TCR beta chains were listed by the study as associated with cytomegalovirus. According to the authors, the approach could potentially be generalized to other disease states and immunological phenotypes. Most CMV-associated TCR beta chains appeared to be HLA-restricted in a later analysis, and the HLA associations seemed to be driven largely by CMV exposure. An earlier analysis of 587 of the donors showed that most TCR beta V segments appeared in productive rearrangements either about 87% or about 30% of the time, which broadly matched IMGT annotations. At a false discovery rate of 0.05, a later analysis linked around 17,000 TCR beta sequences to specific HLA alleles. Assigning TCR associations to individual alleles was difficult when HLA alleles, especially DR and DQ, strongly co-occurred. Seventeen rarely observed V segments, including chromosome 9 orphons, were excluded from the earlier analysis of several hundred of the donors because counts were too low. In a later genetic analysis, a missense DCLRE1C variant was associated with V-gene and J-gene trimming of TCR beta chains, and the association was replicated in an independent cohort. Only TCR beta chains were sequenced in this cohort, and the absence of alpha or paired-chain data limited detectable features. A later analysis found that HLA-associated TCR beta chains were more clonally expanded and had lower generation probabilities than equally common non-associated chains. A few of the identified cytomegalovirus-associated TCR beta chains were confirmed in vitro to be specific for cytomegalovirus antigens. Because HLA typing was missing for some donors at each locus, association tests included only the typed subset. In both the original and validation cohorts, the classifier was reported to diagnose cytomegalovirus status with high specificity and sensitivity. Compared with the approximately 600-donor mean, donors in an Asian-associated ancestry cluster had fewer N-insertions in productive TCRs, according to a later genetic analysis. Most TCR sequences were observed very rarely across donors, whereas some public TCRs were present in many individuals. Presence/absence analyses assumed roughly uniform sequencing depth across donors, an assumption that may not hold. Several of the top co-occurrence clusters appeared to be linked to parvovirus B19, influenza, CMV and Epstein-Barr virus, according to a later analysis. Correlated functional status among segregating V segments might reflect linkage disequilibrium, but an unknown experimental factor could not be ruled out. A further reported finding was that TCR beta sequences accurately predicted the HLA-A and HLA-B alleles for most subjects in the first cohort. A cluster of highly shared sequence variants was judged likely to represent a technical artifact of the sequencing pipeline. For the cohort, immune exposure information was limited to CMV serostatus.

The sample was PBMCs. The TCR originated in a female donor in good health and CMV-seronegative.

The CDR3 loop reads CASSMDRSASSGANVLTF. The nucleotide sequence is given as TGTGCCAGCAGCATGGACAGGAGTGCAAGCTCTGGGGCCAACGTCCTGACTTTC. The sequence links TRBV7-9 to TRBJ2-6, with TRBD1 identical over 7 junction bases. The germline V gene (reference sequence) yields SEHNR for CDR1 and FQNEAQ for CDR2. Trimming leaves V shorter by 5 bases and J shorter by 0 bases, with the junction holding 10 bases beyond the gene matches. The CDR3, cysteine through phenylalanine, is 18 amino acids long. The CDR3 DNA has 54 bases and is translated from base 1.